These 20 T cell receptor beta chains originate from one sample sequenced in a study of HIV-infected children after antiretroviral therapy interruption. Treatment given: PENTA 11 planned treatment interruption arm or continuous ART arm. A 3' RACE protocol on RNA, with unique molecular identifiers, produced the TCR library. TCRdb reprocessed the 3' RACE reads via MiXCR and lists one record per CDR3 protein. Of about 15,000 distinct CDR3 sequences listed, approximately 3% are singletons. The sequencing used CD45RA+ CD4+ T cells from PBMCs, collected from a donor given antiretroviral therapy, either interrupted or continuous. The subset is: naive CD4+ CD45RA+ CD45RO- T cells. These receptors came from a child aged 2 to 17 with HIV.

This clonotype was seen a handful of times. The gene calls are TRBV20-1 and TRBJ1-1; no firm D call. Per the germline V gene, CDR1 is DFQATT and CDR2 is SNEGSKA (reference sequence). The V gene lost 6 bases and the J gene lost 0 bases, with 11 bases spanning the gap. The CDR3 is 13 amino acids. The CDR3 nucleotides read TGCAGTGCCTCTGGCAGAGTGAACACTGAAGCTTTCTTT. This encodes CSASGRVNTEAFF.

In its sample, this clonotype was seen many times. The rearrangement links TRBV12-3 or TRBV12-4 to TRBJ2-7; D is uncertain. Trimming took off 3 bases at V and 7 bases at J, with 4 bases between the two ends. This CDR3 has 10 amino acids. CDR3 sequence (DNA): TGTGCCAGCAGTTTGGGGGAGCAGTACTTC. Translating it yields CASSLGEQYF.

This chain uses TRBV3-1 with TRBJ2-2, with D possibly TRBD2 on 6 matching bases. The CDR3 runs 17 residues. Between the trimmed V and J ends, which lost 4 bases and 1 base, there was a span of 16 bases. Germline V gene data show CDR1 as LGHDT and CDR2 as YNNKEL (reference sequence). CDR3 region: CASSPRRAFLNTGELFF. CDR3 DNA sequence: TGTGCCAGCAGCCCCCGGAGGGCCTTCTTGAACACCGGGGAGCTGTTTTTT.

This clonotype came up many times. The chain links TRBV5-1 to TRBJ1-2, with TRBD1 as a possible D gene (5 bases). This CDR3 has 13 amino acids. CDR1 is SGHRS, CDR2 YFSETQ, per germline. Trimming left V 5 bases short and J 8 bases short, with 16 bases between. The DNA for the CDR3 is TGCGCCAGCAGTCAACCGGGACGAGGAGGCTACACCTTC. Translation: CASSQPGRGGYTF.

This clonotype appeared many times. The rearrangement links TRBV12-3 or TRBV12-4 to TRBJ1-2; maybe TRBD1 (6 bases). Between the trimmed V and J ends, which lost 6 bases and 4 bases, there was a span of 15 bases. The CDR3 runs to 14 residues. Written as DNA, the CDR3 is TGTGCCAGCAGCTTTAGGGGGGCCATCTATGGCTACACCTTC. Protein: CASSFRGAIYGYTF.

Here the CDR3 reads CASSQGVTDTQYF. The CDR3 coding sequence is TGTGCCAGCAGCCAGGGGGTGACAGATACGCAGTATTTT. The chain employs TRBV14 and TRBJ2-3; D could derive from TRBD1 or TRBD2 (5 bases each). The CDR3 covers 13 residues. The germline CDR1 and CDR2 sequences are SGHDN and FVKESK. Trimming cost V 3 bases and J 3 bases, with 7 bases left between them.

This clonotype was recorded many times. This rearrangement joins TRBV28 to TRBJ2-7; 9 bases line up with TRBD1. The CDR3 loop spans 17 amino acids. V shed 7 bases and J 3 bases; nucleotides not matched to a gene: 16. Germline assignment: CDR1 MDHEN and CDR2 SYDVKM. CDR3 loop: CASNPTRGTGSFYEQYF. CDR3 DNA sequence: TGTGCCAGCAACCCTACCCGTGGGACAGGGAGTTTCTACGAGCAGTACTTC.

This clonotype came up many times. The chain has TRBV6-6 and TRBJ2-7; no definite D call. This CDR3 contains 11 residues. Germline CDR1 MNHNY, CDR2 SVGAGI (reference sequence). Deletions cut 2 bases from V and 4 bases from J, with 3 bases between. Here the CDR3 DNA reads TGTGCCAGCAGTTACAAGTACGAGCAGTACTTC. Translated: CASSYKYEQYF.

This clonotype came up many times. This chain links TRBV20-1 with TRBJ1-1, with 7 positions matching TRBD1. V gave up 3 bases and J gave up 1 base; unmatched junction bases: 8. Per the germline V gene, CDR1 is DFQATT and CDR2 is SNEGSKA (reference sequence). This CDR3 spans 15 amino acids. Here the CDR3 DNA reads TGCAGTGCTAGCCGACAGGGAGACCCGAACACTGAAGCTTTCTTT. Amino acid sequence: CSASRQGDPNTEAFF.

There are many counts of this clonotype. This sequence joins TRBV11-2 and TRBJ2-1; 7 bases fit TRBD2. Germline CDR1 reads SGHAT; CDR2 reads FQNNGV. The CDR3 extends over 14 amino acids. V dropped 4 bases and J dropped 5; count of bases not matched to a gene: 5. This CDR3 is CASSSGLTNNEQFF. For the CDR3, the DNA is TGTGCCAGCAGCTCGGGACTAACTAACAATGAGCAGTTCTTC.

This clonotype was observed at least ten times. A read error may be the cause here, since a much bigger clone is one base away. V is TRBV18 and J is TRBJ2-7; D is undetermined. The CDR3 covers 12 residues. Germline V gene sequence: CDR1 KGHSH, CDR2 LQKENI. The CDR3, as DNA: TGTGCCAACTCACCACCTGCAAGGGAGCAGTACTTC. Its protein product is CANSPPAREQYF.

This clonotype was detected many times. This chain links TRBV10-3 with TRBJ1-2; D unresolved. Trimming pared 4 bases from V and 6 bases from J, leaving 9 bases between. Per germline, CDR1 ENHRY and CDR2 SYGVKD. The CDR3 covers 12 residues. The CDR3 loop reads CAISVAEDGYTF. Written as DNA, the CDR3 is TGTGCCATCAGTGTCGCTGAGGATGGCTACACCTTC.

This clonotype was picked up many times. The gene calls are TRBV12-3 or TRBV12-4 and TRBJ2-2; D not resolved. The CDR3 has 11 amino acids. Deletions cut 7 bases from V and 13 bases from J, with 13 bases between. CDR3 nucleotides: TGTGCCAGCACCAGCACCCAGAGGCTGTTTTTT. Translation: CASTSTQRLFF.

This clonotype is medium-sized by share. CDR3 nucleotides: TGTGCCAGCAGTTTAAAGGGACTAGCCGACAATGAGCAGTTCTTC. Residues: CASSLKGLADNEQFF. The rearrangement links TRBV27 to TRBJ2-1, with 9 bases that match TRBD2. This CDR3 is 15 amino acids long. Germline values: CDR1 MNHEY, CDR2 SMNVEV (reference sequence). The V gene end was trimmed by 2 bases and the J gene end by 5 bases; junction bases not matched to a gene: 4.

In its sample, this clonotype ranks as medium-sized. The rearrangement links TRBV28 to TRBJ2-1, with TRBD2 identical over 8 bases. Losses at the gene ends were 5 bases for V and 5 bases for J; bases not matched to a gene: 11. CDR1 is MDHEN, CDR2 SYDVKM, per germline. CDR3 length: 16 amino acids. CDR3 nucleotides: TGTGCCAGCAGTCCCGGCGGGCTAGCGGGTAACAATGAGCAGTTCTTC. Encoded protein: CASSPGGLAGNNEQFF.

The sample holds a few counts of this clonotype. The germline gene is not matched at one end of the junction; a read error may be the cause. The J gene is TRBJ1-4, the V gene TRBV19; D gene unclear. Looked up from germline, CDR1 is LNHDA and CDR2 is SQIVND (reference sequence). This CDR3 contains 13 residues. CDR3 region: CAPRGPSNERLFF. The CDR3 DNA is TGTGCCCCACGGGGTCCTTCCAACGAAAGATTATTTTTC. Using reference TRBV19 and TRBJ1-4 for the parts outside the CDR3, the full variable domain is DGGITQSPKYLFRKEGQNVTLSCEQNLNHDAMYWYRQDPGQGLRLIYYSQIVNDFQKGDIAEGYSVSREKKESFPLTVTSAQKNPTAFYLCAPRGPSNERLFFGSGTQLSVL.

This clonotype was seen at least ten times. V gene TRBV20-1 combines with J gene TRBJ2-5, with a weak D call TRBD2 (5 bases). V lost 1 base and J lost 5, with 14 bases in between. The germline V gene encodes CDR1 DFQATT and CDR2 SNEGSKA (reference sequence). The CDR3 spans 14 residues. As DNA, the CDR3 is TGCAGTGCTAGAGCTGGACTCGTACGGGAGACCCAGTACTTC. Translated, it gives CSARAGLVRETQYF.

The sample holds many counts of this clonotype. The V gene is TRBV7-9, the J gene TRBJ2-1, with D maybe TRBD2 (6 bases). Germline V gene lookup returns CDR1 SEHNR and CDR2 FQNEAQ (reference sequence). The germline V and J ends were trimmed by 5 bases and 8 bases, with 10 bases remaining between them. CDR3 size: 12 residues. CDR3 sequence (DNA): TGTGCCAGCAGCCACACGGGGGATGAGCAGTTCTTC. It codes for CASSHTGDEQFF.

This clonotype was detected many times. The chain links TRBV19 to TRBJ2-2; possible D gene TRBD2, 6 bases. The CDR3 is 16 amino acids. CDR1 and CDR2 (germline): LNHDA, SQIVND (reference sequence). The germline V and J ends were trimmed by 5 bases and 4 bases, with 17 bases remaining between them. CDR3 residues: CASSAAGTPSTGELFF. The CDR3, as DNA: TGTGCCAGTAGTGCCGCTGGGACTCCGAGCACCGGGGAGCTGTTTTTT.

This clonotype was detected ten times or more. This rearrangement joins TRBV4-2 to TRBJ2-1, with 11 bases identical to TRBD1. Germline CDR1 and CDR2: LGHNA and YNFKEQ. The CDR3 is 16 amino acids. Trimming cost V 0 bases and J 9 bases; bases outside gene matches: 7. The CDR3 sequence: CASSQDGQGAYAEQFF. CDR3 bases: TGTGCCAGCAGCCAAGATGGACAGGGGGCCTATGCTGAGCAGTTCTTC.